This is a list of T cell receptor beta chains from one sample in a study of CD8+ T cells in alopecia areata. Produced via immunoSEQ multiplex PCR; TCRdb's table is partial and in-frame only. The sample has about 200,000 clones; roughly three fifths are singletons. Sequences were obtained from CD8+ T cells sorted from blood. These receptors were obtained from a human donor in good health. CDR3s include the opening cysteine and the closing phenylalanine or tryptophan. Each record gives: CDR3 protein, CDR3 DNA, V gene, D gene, clone size, J gene. A D gene is named only where the DNA matches it firmly. Clone sizes are given selectively: once, few, many, or a class where the clone is expanded.

CDR3 protein: CASRTLNEQFF; CDR3 DNA: TGTGCCAGCAGGACTCTCAATGAGCAGTTCTTC; V gene: TRBV6-5; D gene: NA; clone size: NA; J gene: TRBJ2-1
CDR3 protein: CASSIQGHEPQHF; CDR3 DNA: TGCGCCAGCAGCATACAGGGGCATGAGCCCCAGCATTTT; V gene: TRBV5-1; D gene: TRBD1; clone size: once; J gene: TRBJ1-5
CDR3 protein: CASSFGRVVIF; CDR3 DNA: TGTGCCAGCAGCTTCGGGAGGGTTGTAATCTTC; V gene: TRBV7-9; D gene: TRBD2; clone size: NA; J gene: TRBJ2-1
CDR3 protein: CASSFDLSEQYF; CDR3 DNA: TGTGCCAGCAGCTTCGACTTATCCGAGCAGTACTTC; V gene: TRBV7-9; D gene: NA; clone size: NA; J gene: TRBJ2-7
CDR3 protein: CASSLEGGLSSPLHF; CDR3 DNA: TGTGCCAGCAGCTTGGAGGGGGGCCTGTCTTCACCCCTCCACTTT; V gene: TRBV5-6; D gene: NA; clone size: NA; J gene: TRBJ1-6
CDR3 protein: CASSPTGPEAFF; CDR3 DNA: TGCGCCAGCAGCCCCACAGGGCCTGAAGCTTTCTTT; V gene: TRBV5-1; D gene: NA; clone size: NA; J gene: TRBJ1-1
CDR3 protein: CAWEGGQTQYF; CDR3 DNA: TGTGCCTGGGAGGGGGGCCAGACCCAGTACTTC; V gene: TRBV30; D gene: NA; clone size: NA; J gene: TRBJ2-5
CDR3 protein: CASSQGSFGAQYF; CDR3 DNA: TGCGCCAGCAGCCAAGGCTCCTTCGGGGCCCAGTACTTC; V gene: TRBV4-1; D gene: NA; clone size: few; J gene: TRBJ2-5
CDR3 protein: CSVAQGLEYGYTF; CDR3 DNA: TGCAGCGTTGCCCAGGGCTTAGAGTATGGCTACACCTTC; V gene: TRBV29-1; D gene: NA; clone size: NA; J gene: TRBJ1-2
CDR3 protein: CASSIGVNTGELFF; CDR3 DNA: TGTGCCAGTAGTATCGGAGTGAACACCGGGGAGCTGTTTTTT; V gene: TRBV19; D gene: NA; clone size: NA; J gene: TRBJ2-2
CDR3 protein: CAWSASKGKETQYF; CDR3 DNA: TGTGCCTGGAGTGCGTCGAAGGGGAAAGAGACCCAGTACTTC; V gene: TRBV30; D gene: NA; clone size: NA; J gene: TRBJ2-5
CDR3 protein: CALERGAGEKLFF; CDR3 DNA: TGTGCCCTTGAACGGGGGGCAGGAGAAAAACTGTTTTTT; V gene: TRBV7-9; D gene: NA; clone size: few; J gene: TRBJ1-4
CDR3 protein: CAWSAPKVPAEAFF; CDR3 DNA: TGTGCCTGGAGTGCTCCGAAGGTCCCCGCTGAAGCTTTCTTT; V gene: TRBV30; D gene: NA; clone size: few; J gene: TRBJ1-1
CDR3 protein: CASSRGWVNEQFF; CDR3 DNA: TGCGCCAGCAGCCGGGGTTGGGTCAATGAGCAGTTCTTC; V gene: TRBV4-1; D gene: NA; clone size: NA; J gene: TRBJ2-1
CDR3 protein: CASSQGYRWNKNIQYF; CDR3 DNA: TGTGCCAGCAGTCAAGGTTACCGTTGGAACAAAAACATTCAGTACTTC; V gene: TRBV7-2; D gene: NA; clone size: NA; J gene: TRBJ2-4
CDR3 protein: CASSQEGESNQPQHF; CDR3 DNA: TGTGCCAGCAGCCAAGAAGGAGAGAGCAATCAGCCCCAGCATTTT; V gene: TRBV4-2; D gene: NA; clone size: many; J gene: TRBJ1-5
CDR3 protein: CASSPLAGSSYEQYF; CDR3 DNA: TGCGCCAGCAGCCCCCTCGCAGGTAGCTCCTACGAGCAGTACTTC; V gene: TRBV4-1; D gene: NA; clone size: NA; J gene: TRBJ2-7
CDR3 protein: CASSLDPGNEQFF; CDR3 DNA: TGTGCCAGCAGCCTCGACCCTGGGAATGAGCAGTTCTTC; V gene: TRBV7-9; D gene: NA; clone size: once; J gene: TRBJ2-1
CDR3 protein: CASSQDGPTAFF; CDR3 DNA: TGCGCCAGCAGCCAAGATGGGCCGACGGCTTTCTTT; V gene: TRBV4-1; D gene: NA; clone size: few; J gene: TRBJ1-1
CDR3 protein: CASSLTSSYEQYF; CDR3 DNA: TGTGCCAGCAGTTTAACCTCCTCCTACGAGCAGTACTTC; V gene: TRBV27; D gene: NA; clone size: NA; J gene: TRBJ2-7
CDR3 protein: CASSAGQGGYEQYF; CDR3 DNA: TGTGCCAGCAGCGCGGGACAGGGAGGCTACGAGCAGTACTTC; V gene: TRBV9; D gene: TRBD1; clone size: few; J gene: TRBJ2-7
CDR3 protein: CASSPSFGEQFF; CDR3 DNA: TGTGCCAGCAGTCCTAGCTTCGGTGAGCAGTTCTTC; V gene: TRBV28; D gene: NA; clone size: NA; J gene: TRBJ2-1
CDR3 protein: CASGRDSYNEQFF; CDR3 DNA: TGTGCCAGCGGGCGGGACAGCTACAATGAGCAGTTCTTC; V gene: TRBV27; D gene: NA; clone size: NA; J gene: TRBJ2-1
CDR3 protein: CASSPSGDRGVPYEQYF; CDR3 DNA: TGTGCCAGCAGCCCCTCCGGGGACAGGGGGGTCCCCTACGAGCAGTACTTC; V gene: TRBV7-9; D gene: TRBD1; clone size: few; J gene: TRBJ2-7
CDR3 protein: CSVAPLGTEAFF; CDR3 DNA: TGCAGCGTCGCCCCACTGGGCACTGAAGCTTTCTTT; V gene: TRBV29-1; D gene: NA; clone size: NA; J gene: TRBJ1-1
CDR3 protein: CSVETADAAGEQYF; CDR3 DNA: TGCAGCGTTGAAACCGCGGACGCGGCGGGGGAGCAGTACTTC; V gene: TRBV29-1; D gene: NA; clone size: few; J gene: TRBJ2-7
CDR3 protein: CASGGGLTPLHF; CDR3 DNA: TGTGCCAGCGGAGGGGGCCTTACACCCCTCCACTTT; V gene: TRBV9; D gene: TRBD1; clone size: NA; J gene: TRBJ1-6
CDR3 protein: CASSPVGSNTEAFF; CDR3 DNA: TGTGCCAGCAGCCCGGTGGGTTCGAACACTGAAGCTTTCTTT; V gene: TRBV27; D gene: NA; clone size: few; J gene: TRBJ1-1
CDR3 protein: CATSSPRDSNQPQHF; CDR3 DNA: TGTGCCACCAGCAGCCCCCGGGACAGCAATCAGCCCCAGCATTTT; V gene: TRBV15; D gene: NA; clone size: NA; J gene: TRBJ1-5
CDR3 protein: CASSLARGRIYYNEQFF; CDR3 DNA: TGCGCCAGCAGCTTGGCCCGTGGCAGGATTTACTACAATGAGCAGTTCTTC; V gene: TRBV5-1; D gene: NA; clone size: NA; J gene: TRBJ2-1
CDR3 protein: CSVTGDYGYTF; CDR3 DNA: TGCAGCGTTACAGGGGACTATGGCTACACCTTC; V gene: TRBV29-1; D gene: TRBD1; clone size: few; J gene: TRBJ1-2
CDR3 protein: CASSIETGGAQPQHF; CDR3 DNA: TGTGCCAGTAGTATAGAAACAGGAGGGGCTCAGCCCCAGCATTTT; V gene: TRBV19; D gene: NA; clone size: few; J gene: TRBJ1-5
CDR3 protein: CASSQDIGTGTPYNEQFF; CDR3 DNA: TGCGCCAGCAGCCAAGATATCGGGACAGGGACGCCCTACAATGAGCAGTTCTTC; V gene: TRBV4-1; D gene: TRBD1; clone size: few; J gene: TRBJ2-1
CDR3 protein: CASSLTSEQYF; CDR3 DNA: TGTGCCAGCAGCCTGACTAGCGAGCAGTACTTC; V gene: TRBV7-9; D gene: NA; clone size: NA; J gene: TRBJ2-7
CDR3 protein: CASWLGGYEQYF; CDR3 DNA: TGTGCTAGTTGGCTCGGGGGCTACGAGCAGTACTTC; V gene: TRBV30; D gene: NA; clone size: NA; J gene: TRBJ2-7
CDR3 protein: CASSSPSVGELFF; CDR3 DNA: TGTGCCAGCAGCTCACCTTCTGTCGGGGAGCTGTTTTTT; V gene: TRBV7-8; D gene: NA; clone size: NA; J gene: TRBJ2-2
CDR3 protein: CASSQESPETQYF; CDR3 DNA: TGCGCCAGCAGCCAAGAGTCCCCAGAGACCCAGTACTTC; V gene: TRBV4-1; D gene: NA; clone size: NA; J gene: TRBJ2-5
CDR3 protein: CASSLNSGGRYF; CDR3 DNA: TGTGCCAGCAGCTTGAACAGCGGGGGAAGGTACTTC; V gene: TRBV5-4; D gene: TRBD2; clone size: few; J gene: TRBJ2-7
CDR3 protein: CATSGRGQGETQYF; CDR3 DNA: TGTGCCACCAGCGGCCGGGGTCAAGGGGAGACCCAGTACTTC; V gene: TRBV15; D gene: NA; clone size: NA; J gene: TRBJ2-5
CDR3 protein: CATSITQTGGQPQHF; CDR3 DNA: TGTGCCACCAGCATCACCCAAACAGGTGGTCAGCCCCAGCATTTT; V gene: TRBV15; D gene: NA; clone size: NA; J gene: TRBJ1-5
CDR3 protein: CATSGQTGIGETQYF; CDR3 DNA: TGTGCCACCAGCGGACAGACAGGGATTGGGGAGACCCAGTACTTC; V gene: TRBV15; D gene: TRBD1; clone size: many; J gene: TRBJ2-5
CDR3 protein: CASSRTVNYGYTF; CDR3 DNA: TGTGCCAGCTCCAGGACAGTGAACTATGGCTACACCTTC; V gene: TRBV2; D gene: NA; clone size: once; J gene: TRBJ1-2
CDR3 protein: CASSQIHLGQGNQPQHF; CDR3 DNA: TGCGCCAGCAGCCAAATTCACTTGGGACAGGGAAATCAGCCCCAGCATTTT; V gene: TRBV4-1; D gene: TRBD1; clone size: few; J gene: TRBJ1-5
CDR3 protein: CASSVGRDGYTF; CDR3 DNA: TGTGCCAGTAGTGTGGGGCGTGATGGCTACACCTTC; V gene: TRBV19; D gene: NA; clone size: few; J gene: TRBJ1-2
CDR3 protein: CASSLNLYQETQYF; CDR3 DNA: TGTGCCAGCAGCTTAAATCTGTACCAAGAGACCCAGTACTTC; V gene: TRBV7-2; D gene: NA; clone size: NA; J gene: TRBJ2-5
CDR3 protein: CASSQVGGEYEQYF; CDR3 DNA: TGTGCCAGCAGCCAAGTAGGGGGAGAATACGAGCAGTACTTC; V gene: TRBV14; D gene: NA; clone size: few; J gene: TRBJ2-7
CDR3 protein: CASSDSGTGNEQFF; CDR3 DNA: TGTGCCAGCAGTGATTCTGGGACAGGGAATGAGCAGTTCTTC; V gene: TRBV25-1; D gene: TRBD1; clone size: NA; J gene: TRBJ2-1
CDR3 protein: CASSLVASETQYF; CDR3 DNA: TGTGCCAGCAGCTTGGTCGCATCGGAGACCCAGTACTTC; V gene: TRBV5-6; D gene: NA; clone size: NA; J gene: TRBJ2-5
CDR3 protein: CASSPYLSKDGYTF; CDR3 DNA: TGCGCCAGCAGTCCTTACTTATCAAAGGATGGCTACACCTTC; V gene: TRBV23-1; D gene: NA; clone size: NA; J gene: TRBJ1-2
CDR3 protein: CASSQDPGGAQPQHF; CDR3 DNA: TGCGCCAGCAGCCAAGATCCTGGAGGGGCTCAGCCCCAGCATTTT; V gene: TRBV4-1; D gene: NA; clone size: NA; J gene: TRBJ1-5
CDR3 protein: CASSPSQGVAYGYTF; CDR3 DNA: TGTGCCAGCAGTCCATCACAGGGTGTGGCCTATGGCTACACCTTC; V gene: TRBV27; D gene: NA; clone size: few; J gene: TRBJ1-2